This T cell receptor (beta chain) was captured in a study of T cells in Graves' hyperthyroidism and ophthalmopathy. Study context: Any treatment followed the collection of peripheral blood at initial diagnosis.

The authors deemed Graves' hyperthyroidism stable absent ophthalmopathy progression within 18 months. Study-wide results and caveats: Separating ophthalmopathy from stable hyperthyroidism was achieved by a 13 V-J model. Among thyroid clonotypes expanded above 0.001, most also appeared in blood.

Many counts were recorded for this clonotype. Its target is not known. Amplification yielded TCR beta CDR3 regions, with RNA transcripts as the source. Carried out on the TCR CDR3, a first-round RT-PCR used the HTBI primer set. TCRdb re-called the multiplex PCR reads with MiXCR, one entry per CDR3 protein. The sample contains a few hundred thousand distinct CDR3 sequences, around 14% of which appear only once. The V end was cut by 7 bases, the J end by 4 bases, with 11 bases between. The CDR3 totals 12 residues. Per the germline V gene, CDR1 is SEHNR and CDR2 is FQNEAQ (reference sequence). The gene calls are TRBV7-9 and TRBJ2-7, with D tentatively TRBD1 (5 bases). The clonotype was recovered from a woman aged 30 to 39 with Graves' hyperthyroidism. The sample taken for sequencing was blood. The CDR3, as DNA: TGTGCCAGCAACAGGTCCCCTTACGAGCAGTACTTC. Its protein is CASNRSPYEQYF.